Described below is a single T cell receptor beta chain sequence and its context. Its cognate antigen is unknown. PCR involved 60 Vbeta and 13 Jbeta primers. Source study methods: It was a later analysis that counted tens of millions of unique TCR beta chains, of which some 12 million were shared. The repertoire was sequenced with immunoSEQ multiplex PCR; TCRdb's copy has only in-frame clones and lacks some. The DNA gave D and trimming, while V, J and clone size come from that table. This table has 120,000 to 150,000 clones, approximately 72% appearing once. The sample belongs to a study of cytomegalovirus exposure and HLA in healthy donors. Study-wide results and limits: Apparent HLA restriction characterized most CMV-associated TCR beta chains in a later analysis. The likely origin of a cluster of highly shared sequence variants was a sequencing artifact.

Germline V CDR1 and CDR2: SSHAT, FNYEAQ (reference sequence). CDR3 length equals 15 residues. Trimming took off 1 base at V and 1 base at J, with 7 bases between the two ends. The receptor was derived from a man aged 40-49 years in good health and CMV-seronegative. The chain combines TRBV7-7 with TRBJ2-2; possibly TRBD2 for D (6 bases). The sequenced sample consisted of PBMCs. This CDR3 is CASSLGSGNTGELFF. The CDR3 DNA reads TGTGCCAGCAGCTTAGGTAGCGGGAACACCGGGGAGCTGTTTTTT. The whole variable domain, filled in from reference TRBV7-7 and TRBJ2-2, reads GAGVSQSPRYKVTKRGQDVTLRCDPISSHATLYWYQQALGQGPEFLTYFNYEAQPDKSGLPSDRFSAERPEGSISTLTIQRTEQRDSAMYRCASSLGSGNTGELFFGEGSRLTVL.